This T cell receptor (beta chain) was captured by sequencing in a study of CD8+CD57+ T cells in acquired aplastic anemia. Study as a whole: Sorted cells (CD4+ and CD8+) yielded DNA amounts that averaged around 3.1 ug. Study conclusions and caveats: Overlap between patients and controls comprised twenty-nine CD8+ CDR3 sequences.

On this clonotype itself: Its antigen is unidentified. A much larger clone lies a single base off, so this may be a read error.

Deletions cut 4 bases from V and 2 bases from J, with 24 bases between. The germline V gene encodes CDR1 LNHDA and CDR2 SQIVND (reference sequence). The CDR3 length is 19 residues. It was genomic DNA that served as the template for profiling TCR beta VDJ and CDR3. TCRdb re-called the reads through MiXCR, storing one row per CDR3 protein. This sample has about 190,000 distinct CDR3 sequences; approximately 52% occur once, and the top ten carry about 17%. The material sequenced was sorted CD4+, CD8+, or CD8+CD57+ T cells (not recorded which) from PBMCs. This TCR derives from a human donor in good health, serving as a control. This chain connects TRBV19 to TRBJ1-3, with D maybe TRBD1 (5 bases). The chain's CDR3 is CASSKDSSPWKTTGNTIYF. CDR3 sequence (DNA): TGTGCCAGTAGTAAAGACAGTTCGCCGTGGAAAACGACTGGAAACACCATATATTTT.